Below are 14 T cell receptor beta chains sequenced from a single sample in a study of cytomegalovirus exposure and HLA in healthy donors. The PCR contained 60 Vbeta and 13 Jbeta primers. Method: immunoSEQ multiplex PCR; TCRdb's copy keeps in-frame clones and lacks some. The table shows 250,000 to 350,000 clones, with around two thirds occurring only once. Sequencing was carried out using PBMCs. These receptors originate from a female donor in good health and CMV-seronegative.

This clone was detected only once. The J gene is TRBJ2-7, the V gene TRBV18; TRBD1 matches at 9 bases. The CDR3 spans 17 residues. The junction had 9 bases not matched to a gene; V was cut back by 0 bases and J by 3 bases. The germline CDR1 and CDR2 sequences are KGHSH and LQKENI. Here the CDR3 DNA reads TGTGCCAGCTCACCACCGATTGTTGTGACAGGGGGCTACGAGCAGTACTTC. This translates into CASSPPIVVTGGYEQYF.

The V gene is TRBV5-1, the J gene TRBJ1-6; maybe TRBD1 (5 bases). The germline gives CDR1 SGHRS, CDR2 YFSETQ. The CDR3 runs to 15 residues. V was shortened by 1 base and J by 5 bases, with 10 bases between the two germline ends. The CDR3 spells CASSLRGEHNSPLHF. DNA for the CDR3: TGCGCCAGCAGCTTGAGGGGTGAGCATAATTCACCCCTCCACTTT.

This clone was seen a few times. V is TRBV5-5 and J is TRBJ2-1, with 9 nucleotides matching TRBD2. The germline gives CDR1 SGHKS, CDR2 YYEKEE (reference sequence). Losses at the gene ends were 2 bases for V and 2 bases for J; bases not matched to a gene: 2. The CDR3 loop spans 15 amino acids. The CDR3 here is CASSFIAGAYNEQFF. The CDR3 DNA reads TGTGCCAGCAGCTTTATAGCGGGAGCCTACAATGAGCAGTTCTTC.

This clone turned up a few times. The chain carries TRBV1 and TRBJ2-1; the table's D call of TRBD1 was not tested on the DNA. TRBV1 is designated a pseudogene. The CDR3 is made up of 13 amino acids. CDR3 amino acids: CTSSSDRNNEQFF. CDR3 nucleotides: TGCACCAGCAGCTCGGACAGAAACAATGAGCAGTTCTTC.

V is TRBV11-3 and J is TRBJ1-2, with 9 nucleotides matching TRBD1. The trim removed 5 bases at V and 8 bases at J, leaving 6 bases unmatched. This CDR3 has 13 amino acids. Germline lookup yields CDR1 SGHNT and CDR2 YENEEA. The CDR3 region is CASSPGTGQGYTF. DNA of the CDR3: TGTGCCAGCAGCCCCGGGACAGGGCAAGGCTACACCTTC.

V usage is TRBV5-1 and J usage is TRBJ2-7; TRBD2 matches 14 bases. The V gene end was trimmed by 3 bases and the J gene end by 7 bases; junction bases not matched to a gene: 6. The V gene's germline CDR1 is SGHRS and CDR2 YFSETQ. The CDR3 is made up of 15 amino acids. This CDR3 reads CASSWGGLAGEEQYF. CDR3 nucleotides: TGCGCCAGCAGCTGGGGGGGACTAGCGGGAGAGGAGCAGTACTTC.

This rearrangement joins TRBV5-1 to TRBJ2-3; TRBD2 aligns across 15 bases. This CDR3 is built from 17 residues. V was clipped by 2 bases and J by 0 bases; unmatched bases: 1. Germline assignment: CDR1 SGHRS and CDR2 YFSETQ. The DNA for the CDR3 is TGCGCCAGCAGCTTCGGGACTAGCGGGAGGAGCACAGATACGCAGTATTTT. Amino acid sequence: CASSFGTSGRSTDTQYF. Combining the CDR3 with reference TRBV5-1 and TRBJ2-3 gives the whole variable domain KAGVTQTPRYLIKTRGQQVTLSCSPISGHRSVSWYQQTPGQGLQFLFEYFSETQRNKGNFPGRFSGRQFSNSRSEMNVSTLELGDSALYLCASSFGTSGRSTDTQYFGPGTRLTVL.

Note on this clone: The sample contains more than one DNA sequence encoding this CDR3. The J gene is TRBJ1-2, the V gene TRBV21-1. TRBV21-1 is flagged as a pseudogene. There are 12 residues in the CDR3. The CDR3 protein is CASSKGSKGYTF. In DNA, the CDR3 is TGTGCCAGTAGCAAAGGGTCTAAGGGCTACACCTTC.

The CDR3 bases are TGCGCCAGCAGCTTGGATACGATCAGCGGGAGGGTTCAGTTCTTC. It yields the protein CASSLDTISGRVQFF. The rearrangement uses TRBV5-1 and TRBJ2-1; 10 bases agree with TRBD2. Per germline, CDR1 SGHRS and CDR2 YFSETQ. The length of the CDR3 is 15 residues. The trim removed 0 bases at V and 13 bases at J, leaving 10 bases unmatched.

The chain uses TRBV9 and TRBJ1-3, with D perhaps matching TRBD1 (5 bases). Trimming shortened V by 6 bases and J by 0 bases, and 13 bases separated the two germline ends. The CDR3 runs to 15 residues. Germline CDR1 SGDLS, CDR2 YYNGEE. DNA of the CDR3: TGTGCCAGCACCCGGGGGGTGGTCTCTGGAAACACCATATATTTT. Protein product: CASTRGVVSGNTIYF.

This chain links TRBV11-3 with TRBJ1-1, with D maybe TRBD1 (6 bases). The germline V gene has CDR1 SGHNT and CDR2 YENEEA. The CDR3 contains 13 residues. V shed 5 bases and J shed 4 bases, with 11 bases lying between them. DNA for the CDR3: TGTGCCAGCAGCCCAGGGGTGGGCACTGAAGCTTTCTTT. Amino acids: CASSPGVGTEAFF.

The CDR3 loop reads CASSLARVPNQPQHF. As DNA, the CDR3 is TGTGCCAGCAGCTTGGCCCGGGTCCCCAATCAGCCCCAGCATTTT. This chain uses TRBV5-8 with TRBJ1-5; D remains unclear. From germline, CDR1 is SGHTS and CDR2 YDEGEE. Trimming left V 0 bases short and J 3 bases short, with 10 bases between. This CDR3 comprises 15 residues.

The chain has TRBV30 and TRBJ2-1, with 10 bases lining up with TRBD2. The germline gives CDR1 GTSNPN, CDR2 SVGIG (reference sequence). This CDR3 has 15 amino acids. J was trimmed by 16 bases and V by 6 bases; bases with no gene match: 21. The CDR3 coding sequence is TGTGCCTGCCTGGACACCAGGGGGAGGACTAGCGGCCCTTTCTTC. It is translated as CACLDTRGRTSGPFF.

In this sample, this clone turned up a few times. The chain has TRBV7-6 and TRBJ2-3, with 12 nucleotides matching TRBD2. CDR1 is SGHVS, CDR2 FNYEAQ, per germline. V shed 4 bases and J 9 bases; nucleotides not matched to a gene: 14. The CDR3 runs 17 residues. CDR3 bases: TGTGCCAGCAGCTCCCGATACAGACTAGCGGGGGCCGGGACGCAGTATTTT. Its translation is CASSSRYRLAGAGTQYF. The variable domain in full, with the rest retrieved from reference TRBV7-6 and TRBJ2-3, is GAGVSQSPRYKVTKRGQDVALRCDPISGHVSLYWYRQALGQGPEFLTYFNYEAQQDKSGLPNDRFSAERPEGSISTLTIQRTEQRDSAMYRCASSSRYRLAGAGTQYFGPGTRLTVL.